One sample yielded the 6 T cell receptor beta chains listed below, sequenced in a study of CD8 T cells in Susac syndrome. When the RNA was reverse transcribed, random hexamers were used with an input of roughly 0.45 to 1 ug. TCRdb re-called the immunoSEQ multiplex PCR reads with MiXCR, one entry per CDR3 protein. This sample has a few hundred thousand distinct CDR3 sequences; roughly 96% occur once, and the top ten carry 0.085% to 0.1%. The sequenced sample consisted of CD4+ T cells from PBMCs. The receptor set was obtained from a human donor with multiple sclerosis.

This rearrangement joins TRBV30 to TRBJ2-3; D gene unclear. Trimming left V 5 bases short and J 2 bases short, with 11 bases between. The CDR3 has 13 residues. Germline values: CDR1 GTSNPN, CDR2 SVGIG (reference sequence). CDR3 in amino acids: CAWADDSTDTQYF. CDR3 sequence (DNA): TGTGCCTGGGCCGACGACTCCACAGATACGCAGTATTTT.

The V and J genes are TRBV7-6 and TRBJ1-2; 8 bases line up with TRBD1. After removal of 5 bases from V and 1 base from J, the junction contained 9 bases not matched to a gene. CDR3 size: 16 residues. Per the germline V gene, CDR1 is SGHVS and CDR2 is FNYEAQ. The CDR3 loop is CASSQWTGRSNYGYTF. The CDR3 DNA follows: TGTGCCAGCAGCCAATGGACAGGGCGCAGTAACTATGGCTACACCTTC.

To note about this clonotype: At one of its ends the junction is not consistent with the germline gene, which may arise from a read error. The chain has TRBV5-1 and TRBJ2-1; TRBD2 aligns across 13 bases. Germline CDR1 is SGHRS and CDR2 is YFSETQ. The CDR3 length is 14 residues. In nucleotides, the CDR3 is TGCGCCAGCAGCTCCGGACTAGCGGGGGCCGGCAGGGGCTTC. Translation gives CASSSGLAGAGRGF.

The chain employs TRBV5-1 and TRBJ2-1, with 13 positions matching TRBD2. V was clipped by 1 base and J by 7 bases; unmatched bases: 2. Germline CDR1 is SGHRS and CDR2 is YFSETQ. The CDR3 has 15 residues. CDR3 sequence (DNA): TGCGCCAGCAGCTTGTCGACTAGCGGGAGGAATGAGCAGTTCTTC. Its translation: CASSLSTSGRNEQFF. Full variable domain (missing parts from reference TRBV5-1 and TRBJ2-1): KAGVTQTPRYLIKTRGQQVTLSCSPISGHRSVSWYQQTPGQGLQFLFEYFSETQRNKGNFPGRFSGRQFSNSRSEMNVSTLELGDSALYLCASSLSTSGRNEQFFGPGTRLTVL.

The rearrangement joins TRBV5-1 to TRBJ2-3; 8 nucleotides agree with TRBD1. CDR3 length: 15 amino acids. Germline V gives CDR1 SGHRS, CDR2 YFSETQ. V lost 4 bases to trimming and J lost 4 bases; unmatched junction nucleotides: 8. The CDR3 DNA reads TGCGCCAGCAGCAGGACAGGGCAAGAAGCAGATACGCAGTATTTT. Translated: CASSRTGQEADTQYF.

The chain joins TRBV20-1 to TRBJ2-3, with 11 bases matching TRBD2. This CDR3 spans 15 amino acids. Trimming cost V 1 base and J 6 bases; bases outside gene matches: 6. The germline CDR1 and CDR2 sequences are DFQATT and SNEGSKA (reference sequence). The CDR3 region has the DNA TGCAGTGCTAGAGCCCCTAGCGGGGGGTGGGATACGCAGTATTTT. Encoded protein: CSARAPSGGWDTQYF.